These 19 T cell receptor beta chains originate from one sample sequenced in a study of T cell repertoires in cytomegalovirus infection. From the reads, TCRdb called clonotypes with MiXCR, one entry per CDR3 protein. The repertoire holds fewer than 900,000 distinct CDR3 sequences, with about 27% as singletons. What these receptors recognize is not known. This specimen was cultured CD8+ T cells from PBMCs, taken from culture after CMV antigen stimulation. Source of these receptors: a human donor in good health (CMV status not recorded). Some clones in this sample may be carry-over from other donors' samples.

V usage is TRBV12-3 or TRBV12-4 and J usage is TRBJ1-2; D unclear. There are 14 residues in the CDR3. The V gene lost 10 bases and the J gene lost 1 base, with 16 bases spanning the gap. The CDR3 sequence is CATDIKGGNYGYTF. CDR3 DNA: TGTGCCACCGATATCAAGGGTGGTAACTATGGCTACACCTTC.

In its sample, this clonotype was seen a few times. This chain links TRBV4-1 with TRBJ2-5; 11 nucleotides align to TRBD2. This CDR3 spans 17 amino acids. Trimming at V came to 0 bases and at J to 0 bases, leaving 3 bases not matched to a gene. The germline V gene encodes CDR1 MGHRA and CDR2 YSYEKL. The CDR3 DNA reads TGCGCCAGCAGCCAAGAACTAGCGGGAGCCTACCAAGAGACCCAGTACTTC. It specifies CASSQELAGAYQETQYF.

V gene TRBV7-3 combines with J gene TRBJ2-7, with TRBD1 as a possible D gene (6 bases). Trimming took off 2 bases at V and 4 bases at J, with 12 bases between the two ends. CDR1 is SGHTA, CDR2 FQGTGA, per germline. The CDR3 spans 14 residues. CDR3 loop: CASSLAGAVYEQYV. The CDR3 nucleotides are TGTGCCAGCAGCTTAGCAGGGGCGGTGTACGAGCAGTACGTC.

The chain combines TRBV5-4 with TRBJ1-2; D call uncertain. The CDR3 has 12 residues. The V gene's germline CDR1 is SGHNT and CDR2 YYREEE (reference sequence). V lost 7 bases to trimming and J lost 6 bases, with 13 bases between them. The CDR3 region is CASLANNDGYTF. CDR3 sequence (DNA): TGTGCCAGCCTGGCGAACAACGATGGCTACACCTTC. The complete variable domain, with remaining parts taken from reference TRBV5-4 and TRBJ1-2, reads ETGVTQSPTHLIKTRGQQVTLRCSSQSGHNTVSWYQQALGQGPQFIFQYYREEENGRGNFPPRFSGLQFPNYSSELNVNALELDDSALYLCASLANNDGYTFGSGTRLTVV.

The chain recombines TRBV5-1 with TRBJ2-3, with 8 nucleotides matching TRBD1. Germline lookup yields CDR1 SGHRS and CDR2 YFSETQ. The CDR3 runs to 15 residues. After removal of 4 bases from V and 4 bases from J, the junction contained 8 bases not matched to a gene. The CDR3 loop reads CASSRTGSIPDTQYF. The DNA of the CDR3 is TGCGCCAGCAGCCGGACAGGGTCGATCCCAGATACGCAGTATTTT.

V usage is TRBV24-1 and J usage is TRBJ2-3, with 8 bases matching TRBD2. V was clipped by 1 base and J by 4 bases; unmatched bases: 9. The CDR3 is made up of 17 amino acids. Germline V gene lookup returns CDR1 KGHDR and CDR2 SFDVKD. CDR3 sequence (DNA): TGTGCCACCAGTGATTTTGTGGCGGGGGGCGCCTCAGATACGCAGTATTTT. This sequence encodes CATSDFVAGGASDTQYF.

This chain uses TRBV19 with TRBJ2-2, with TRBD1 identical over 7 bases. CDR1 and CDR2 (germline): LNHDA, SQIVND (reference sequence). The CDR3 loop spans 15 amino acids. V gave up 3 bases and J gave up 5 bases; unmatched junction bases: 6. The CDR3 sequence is CASSIIRGTTGELFF. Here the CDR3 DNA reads TGTGCCAGTAGTATCATCAGGGGGACAACCGGGGAGCTGTTTTTT. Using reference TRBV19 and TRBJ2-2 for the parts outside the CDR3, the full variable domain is DGGITQSPKYLFRKEGQNVTLSCEQNLNHDAMYWYRQDPGQGLRLIYYSQIVNDFQKGDIAEGYSVSREKKESFPLTVTSAQKNPTAFYLCASSIIRGTTGELFFGEGSRLTVL.

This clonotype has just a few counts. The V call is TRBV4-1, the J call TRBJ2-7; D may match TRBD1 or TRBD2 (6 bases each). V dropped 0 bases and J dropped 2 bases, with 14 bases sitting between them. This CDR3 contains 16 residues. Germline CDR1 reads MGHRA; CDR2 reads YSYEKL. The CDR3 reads CASSQEGGQGPYEQYF. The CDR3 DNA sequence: TGCGCCAGCAGCCAAGAAGGGGGGCAGGGCCCCTACGAGCAGTACTTC.

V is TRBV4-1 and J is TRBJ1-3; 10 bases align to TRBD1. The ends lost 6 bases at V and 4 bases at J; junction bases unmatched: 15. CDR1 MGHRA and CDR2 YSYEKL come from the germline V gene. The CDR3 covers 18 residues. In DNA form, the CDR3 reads TGCGCCAGCAGTTTTTACACTCCGGGACAGGGGTTCGGAAACACCATATATTTT. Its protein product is CASSFYTPGQGFGNTIYF.

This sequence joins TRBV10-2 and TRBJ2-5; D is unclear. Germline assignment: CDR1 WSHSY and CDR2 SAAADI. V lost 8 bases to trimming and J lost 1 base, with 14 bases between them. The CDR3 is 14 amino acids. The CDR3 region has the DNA TGCGCCAGCCGAAATCGTGGCTTCCAAGAGACCCAGTACTTC. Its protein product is CASRNRGFQETQYF.

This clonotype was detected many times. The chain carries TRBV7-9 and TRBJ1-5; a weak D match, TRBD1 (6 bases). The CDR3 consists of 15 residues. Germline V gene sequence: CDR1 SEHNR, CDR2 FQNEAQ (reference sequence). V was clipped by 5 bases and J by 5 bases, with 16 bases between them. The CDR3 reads CASSPTGREDQPQHF. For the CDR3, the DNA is TGTGCCAGCAGCCCGACAGGAAGGGAGGATCAGCCCCAGCATTTT.

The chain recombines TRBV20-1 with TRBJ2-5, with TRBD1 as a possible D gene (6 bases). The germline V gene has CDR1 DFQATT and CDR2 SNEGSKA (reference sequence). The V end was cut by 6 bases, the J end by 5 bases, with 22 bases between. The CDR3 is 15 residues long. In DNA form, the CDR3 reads TGCAGTGCCGGTCAGGCAGGGGAGCTATGGGAGACCCAGTACTTC. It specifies CSAGQAGELWETQYF.

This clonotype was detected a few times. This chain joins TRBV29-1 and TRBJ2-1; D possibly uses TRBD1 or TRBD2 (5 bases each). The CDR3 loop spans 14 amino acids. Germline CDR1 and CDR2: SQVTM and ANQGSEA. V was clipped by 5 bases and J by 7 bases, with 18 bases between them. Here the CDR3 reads CSVIGTYYSNEQFF. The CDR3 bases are TGCAGCGTTATTGGGACCTACTATTCTAATGAGCAGTTCTTC.

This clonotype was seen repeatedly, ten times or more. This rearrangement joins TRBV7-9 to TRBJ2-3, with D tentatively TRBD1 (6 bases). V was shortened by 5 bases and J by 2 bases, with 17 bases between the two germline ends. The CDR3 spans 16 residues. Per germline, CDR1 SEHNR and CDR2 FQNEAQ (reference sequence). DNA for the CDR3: TGTGCCAGCAGCCTCAATACAGGGTGGGACACAGATACGCAGTATTTT. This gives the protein CASSLNTGWDTDTQYF.

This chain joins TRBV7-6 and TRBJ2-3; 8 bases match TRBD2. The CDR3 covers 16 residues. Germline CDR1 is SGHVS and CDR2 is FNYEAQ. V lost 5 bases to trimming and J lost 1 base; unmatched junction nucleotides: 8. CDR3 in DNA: TGTGCCAGCAGCGCGTTAGCGGGAAAAGGCACAGATACGCAGTATTTT. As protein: CASSALAGKGTDTQYF.

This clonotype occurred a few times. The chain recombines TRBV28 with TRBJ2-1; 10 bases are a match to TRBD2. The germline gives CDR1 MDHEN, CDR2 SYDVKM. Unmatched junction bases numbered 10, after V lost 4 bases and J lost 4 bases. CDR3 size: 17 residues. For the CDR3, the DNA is TGTGCCAGCAGTTCCAGGACTAGCGGAGCCTATTACAATGAGCAGTTCTTC. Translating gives CASSSRTSGAYYNEQFF.

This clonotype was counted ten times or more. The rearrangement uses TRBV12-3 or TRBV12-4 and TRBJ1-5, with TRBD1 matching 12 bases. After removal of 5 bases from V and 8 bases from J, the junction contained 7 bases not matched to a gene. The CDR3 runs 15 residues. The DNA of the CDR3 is TGTGCCAGCAGTCGGGACAGGGGGCGCCGAGAGCCCCAGCATTTT. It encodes CASSRDRGRREPQHF.

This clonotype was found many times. The CDR3 loop is CAISPDDRGFYGYTF. DNA of the CDR3: TGTGCCATCAGCCCCGACGACAGGGGGTTCTATGGCTACACCTTC. The rearrangement joins TRBV10-3 to TRBJ1-2; 9 bases match TRBD1. This CDR3 comprises 15 residues. Trimming cost V 6 bases and J 4 bases; bases outside gene matches: 9. Germline V CDR1 and CDR2: ENHRY, SYGVKD.

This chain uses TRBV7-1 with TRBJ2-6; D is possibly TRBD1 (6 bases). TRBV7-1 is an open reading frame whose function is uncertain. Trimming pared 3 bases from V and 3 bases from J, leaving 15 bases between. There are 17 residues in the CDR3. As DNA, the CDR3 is TGTGCCAGCAGCTCCAGGACAGTTTACGGTGGGGCCAACGTCCTGACTTTC. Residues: CASSSRTVYGGANVLTF.